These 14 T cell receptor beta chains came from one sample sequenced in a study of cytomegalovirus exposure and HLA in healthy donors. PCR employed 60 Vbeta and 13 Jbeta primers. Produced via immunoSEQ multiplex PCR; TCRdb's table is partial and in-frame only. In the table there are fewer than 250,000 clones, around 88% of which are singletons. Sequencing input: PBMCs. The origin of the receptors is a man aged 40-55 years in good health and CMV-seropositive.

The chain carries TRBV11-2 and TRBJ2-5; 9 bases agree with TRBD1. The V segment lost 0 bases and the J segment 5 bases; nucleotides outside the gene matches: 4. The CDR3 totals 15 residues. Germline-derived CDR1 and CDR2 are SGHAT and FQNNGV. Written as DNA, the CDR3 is TGTGCCAGCAGCTTAGAGGGACAGGGATCCGAGACCCAGTACTTC. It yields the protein CASSLEGQGSETQYF.

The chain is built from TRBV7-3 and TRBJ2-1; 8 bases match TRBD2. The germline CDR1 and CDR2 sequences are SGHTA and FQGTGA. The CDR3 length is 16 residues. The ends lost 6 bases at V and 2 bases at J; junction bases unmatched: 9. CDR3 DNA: TGTGCCAGCAGTCCATTAAGCGGGAGTCCCTACAATGAGCAGTTCTTC. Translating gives CASSPLSGSPYNEQFF.

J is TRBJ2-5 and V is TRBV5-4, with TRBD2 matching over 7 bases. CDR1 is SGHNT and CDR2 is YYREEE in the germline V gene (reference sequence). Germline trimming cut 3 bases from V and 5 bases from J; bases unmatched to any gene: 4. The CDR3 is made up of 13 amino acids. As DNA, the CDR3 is TGTGCCAGCAGCTGGGGAGGGCGGGAGACCCAGTACTTC. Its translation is CASSWGGRETQYF.

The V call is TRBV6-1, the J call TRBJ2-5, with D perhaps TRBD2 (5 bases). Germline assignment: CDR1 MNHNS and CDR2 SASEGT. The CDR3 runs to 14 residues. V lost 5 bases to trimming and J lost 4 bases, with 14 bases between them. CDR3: CASSPDPRGETQYF. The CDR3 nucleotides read TGTGCCAGCAGTCCTGATCCCCGGGGAGAGACCCAGTACTTC.

The CDR3, as DNA: TGTGCCTGGAGTTCTGAGAGTAATCAGCCCCAGCATTTT. It yields the protein CAWSSESNQPQHF. This sequence joins TRBV30 and TRBJ1-5, with no clear D. The CDR3 runs 13 residues. The germline CDR1 and CDR2 sequences are GTSNPN and SVGIG (reference sequence). The ends were cut back, 2 bases at V and 4 bases at J, with 9 bases in the middle.

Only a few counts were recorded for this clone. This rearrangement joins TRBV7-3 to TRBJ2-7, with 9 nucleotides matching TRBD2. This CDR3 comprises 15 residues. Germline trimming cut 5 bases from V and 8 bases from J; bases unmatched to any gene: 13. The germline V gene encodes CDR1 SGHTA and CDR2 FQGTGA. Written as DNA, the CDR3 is TGTGCCAGCAGCCTCATAGCGGGGGTCATTGAACAGCAGTACTTC. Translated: CASSLIAGVIEQQYF.

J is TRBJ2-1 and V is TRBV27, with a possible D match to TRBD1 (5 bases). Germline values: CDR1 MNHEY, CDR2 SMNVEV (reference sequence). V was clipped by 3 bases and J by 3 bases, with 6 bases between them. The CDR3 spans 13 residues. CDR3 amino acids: CASSFQGYNEQFF. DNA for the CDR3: TGTGCCAGCAGTTTCCAGGGCTACAATGAGCAGTTCTTC.

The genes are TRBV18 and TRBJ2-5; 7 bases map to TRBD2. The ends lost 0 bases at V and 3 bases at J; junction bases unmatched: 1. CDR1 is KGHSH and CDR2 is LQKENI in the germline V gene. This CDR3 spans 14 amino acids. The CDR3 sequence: CASSPPGGEETQYF. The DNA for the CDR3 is TGTGCCAGCTCACCACCGGGAGGGGAAGAGACCCAGTACTTC.

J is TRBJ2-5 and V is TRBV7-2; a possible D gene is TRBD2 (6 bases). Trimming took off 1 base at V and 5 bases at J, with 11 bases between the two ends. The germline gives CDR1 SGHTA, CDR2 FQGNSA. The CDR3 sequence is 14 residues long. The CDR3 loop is CASSLDAGTETQYF. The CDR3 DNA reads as TGTGCCAGCAGCTTAGACGCGGGAACCGAGACCCAGTACTTC.

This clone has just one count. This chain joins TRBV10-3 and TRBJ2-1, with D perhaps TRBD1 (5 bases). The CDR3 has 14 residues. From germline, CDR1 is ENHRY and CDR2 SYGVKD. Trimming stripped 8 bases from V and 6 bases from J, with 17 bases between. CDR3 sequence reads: CAIGAGLGFNEQFF. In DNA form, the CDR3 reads TGTGCCATCGGAGCAGGGCTGGGTTTCAATGAGCAGTTCTTC.

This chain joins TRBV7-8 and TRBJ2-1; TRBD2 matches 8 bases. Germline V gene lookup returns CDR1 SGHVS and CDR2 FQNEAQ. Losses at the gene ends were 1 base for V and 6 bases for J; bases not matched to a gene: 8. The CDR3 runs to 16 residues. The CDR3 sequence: CASSLVGSGTLNEQFF. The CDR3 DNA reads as TGTGCCAGCAGCTTAGTAGGTAGCGGGACCCTCAATGAGCAGTTCTTC.

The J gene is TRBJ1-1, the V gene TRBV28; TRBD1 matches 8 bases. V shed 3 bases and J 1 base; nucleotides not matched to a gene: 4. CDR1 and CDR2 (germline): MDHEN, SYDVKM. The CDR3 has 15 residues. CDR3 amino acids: CASSFGQGWNTEAFF. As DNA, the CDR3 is TGTGCCAGCAGTTTCGGACAGGGCTGGAACACTGAAGCTTTCTTT.

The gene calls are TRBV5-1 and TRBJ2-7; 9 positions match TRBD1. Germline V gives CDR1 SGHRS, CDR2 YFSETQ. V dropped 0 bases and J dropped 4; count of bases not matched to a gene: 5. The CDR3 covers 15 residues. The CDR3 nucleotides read TGCGCCAGCAGCTTGGTCCCGGGACAGGGTTACGAGCAGTACTTC. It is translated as CASSLVPGQGYEQYF.

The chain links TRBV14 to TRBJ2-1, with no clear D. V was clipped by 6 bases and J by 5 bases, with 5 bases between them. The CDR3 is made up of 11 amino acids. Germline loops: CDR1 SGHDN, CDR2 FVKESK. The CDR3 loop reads CASSPDNEQFF. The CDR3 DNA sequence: TGTGCCAGCAGTCCTGACAATGAGCAGTTCTTC.